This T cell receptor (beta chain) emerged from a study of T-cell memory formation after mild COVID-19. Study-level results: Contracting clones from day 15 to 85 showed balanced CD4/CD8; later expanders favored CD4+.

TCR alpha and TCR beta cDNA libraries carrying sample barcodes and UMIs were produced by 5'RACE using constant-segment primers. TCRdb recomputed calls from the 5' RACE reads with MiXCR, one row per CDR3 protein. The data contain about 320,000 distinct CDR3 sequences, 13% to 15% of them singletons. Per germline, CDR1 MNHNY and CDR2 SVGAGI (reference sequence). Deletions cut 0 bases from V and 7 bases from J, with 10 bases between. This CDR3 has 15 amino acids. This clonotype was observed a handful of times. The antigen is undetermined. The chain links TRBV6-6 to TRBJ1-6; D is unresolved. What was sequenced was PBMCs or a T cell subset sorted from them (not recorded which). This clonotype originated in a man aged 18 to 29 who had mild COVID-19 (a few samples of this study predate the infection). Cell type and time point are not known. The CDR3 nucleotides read TGTGCCAGCAGTTACTCAGCCAGCGGGAATTCACCCCTCCACTTT. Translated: CASSYSASGNSPLHF.